This T cell receptor beta chain was obtained from a study of blood T cells in healthy people across ages. A second about 6 to 12 cycle PCR used barcoded and J-beta primers. Each cDNA molecule was tagged by a template-switch adaptor that had 12 random nucleotides. Every sample produced at least 3 million CDR3-containing paired-end reads. TCRdb re-analysed the 5' RACE reads in MiXCR, keeping a single row per CDR3 protein. Here the sample spans over 600,000 distinct CDR3 sequences, roughly 43% being singletons. Trimming took off 2 bases at V and 2 bases at J, with 7 bases between the two ends. Germline values: CDR1 MRHNA, CDR2 SNTAGT. This CDR3 spans 13 amino acids. This clonotype was seen at least ten times. Antigen: not known. General study points: Naive T cell percentage showed a strong correlation with the diversity of TCR beta. PBMCs were not sorted, which prevented a conclusive comparison of naive versus antigen-experienced cells.

Sequenced: blood. This TCR came from a man older than 75 in good health. The rearrangement joins TRBV6-4 to TRBJ2-7, with D perhaps matching TRBD1 or TRBD2 (5 bases each). This CDR3 reads CASSDRGPYEQYF. CDR3 bases: TGTGCCAGCAGTGACAGGGGACCCTACGAGCAGTACTTC.